This T cell receptor beta chain derives from a study of beta chain features in type 1 diabetes. Every bit of the isolated RNA underwent reverse transcription, so sequencing read expressed TCRB transcripts. For naive, central memory and regulatory T cell samples, reads averaged roughly 3.7 million. Profiled with immunoSEQ multiplex PCR; TCRdb holds only in-frame clones, not every one. The repertoire has roughly 240,000 clones, more than 65% of them found once; the top ten carry 0.053%. The V and J ends lost 7 bases and 3 bases, in that order; junction bases with no gene match: 6. CDR1 is ENHRY and CDR2 is SYGVKD in the germline V gene. The CDR3 contains 14 residues. Each donor gave one heparinised blood draw averaging around 0.12 L. Study findings and constraints: Patients with type 1 diabetes showed fewer VDJ junction insertions and more deletions. High-TCR-expressing cells could be over-represented by cDNA sequencing.

This clone has only one observation. Its target is unknown. The sequenced sample consisted of naive CD4+ T cells from blood. This sequence joins TRBV10-3 and TRBJ1-1; TRBD1 matches at 9 bases. The sequence derives from a man aged 25-40 years in good health. The DNA for the CDR3 is TGTGCCATCACCCGGGACAGGGAATACACTGAAGCTTTCTTT. Amino acids: CAITRDREYTEAFF.